Shown below are 2 T cell receptor beta chains from a single sample sequenced in a study of blood T cell repertoires in COVID-19. Sequencing was performed with immunoSEQ multiplex PCR; in TCRdb, only in-frame clones are kept and a portion is missing. Of approximately 99,000 clones in the sample, roughly 84% were seen once. Input material: peripheral blood. The receptors shown here come from a man in his 70s with active or convalescent COVID-19.

The V gene is TRBV2, the J gene TRBJ1-2; 7 nucleotides agree with TRBD1. This CDR3 region has 15 residues. Unmatched junction bases numbered 9, after V lost 5 bases and J lost 3 bases. Germline lookup yields CDR1 SNHLY and CDR2 FYNNEI. CDR3 nucleotides: TGTGCCAGCAGTAACCGGGACAGCCTTGACTATGGCTACACCTTC. The encoded protein is CASSNRDSLDYGYTF.

The chain recombines TRBV2 with TRBJ2-7; 8 bases are shared with TRBD2. Germline CDR1 SNHLY, CDR2 FYNNEI. The trim removed 7 bases at V and 1 base at J, leaving 9 bases unmatched. The length of the CDR3 is 15 residues. The CDR3 sequence: CASTPGGSLSYEQYF. CDR3 nucleotides: TGTGCCAGCACCCCGGGGGGGAGTCTTTCCTACGAGCAGTACTTC.